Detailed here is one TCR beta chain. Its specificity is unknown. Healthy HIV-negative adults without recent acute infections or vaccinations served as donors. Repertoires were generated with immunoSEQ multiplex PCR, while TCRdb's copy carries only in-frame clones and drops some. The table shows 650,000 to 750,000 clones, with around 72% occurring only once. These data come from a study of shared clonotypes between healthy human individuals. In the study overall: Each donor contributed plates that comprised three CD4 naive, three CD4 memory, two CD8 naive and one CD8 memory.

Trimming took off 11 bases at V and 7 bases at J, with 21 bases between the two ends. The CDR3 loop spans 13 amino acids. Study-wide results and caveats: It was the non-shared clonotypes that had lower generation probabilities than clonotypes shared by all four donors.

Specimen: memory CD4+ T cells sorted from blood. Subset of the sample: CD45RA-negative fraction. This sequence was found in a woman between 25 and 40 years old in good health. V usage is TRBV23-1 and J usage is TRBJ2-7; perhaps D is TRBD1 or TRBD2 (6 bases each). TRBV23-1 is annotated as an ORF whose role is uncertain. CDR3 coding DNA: TGCGCCCCACAGGGAGGCCATGGACGAGAGCAGTACTTC. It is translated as CAPQGGHGREQYF.